These 9 T cell receptor beta chains share one sample of origin, sequenced in a study of CD8 T cells in ankylosing spondylitis (dated by TCRdb to about 2017). Libraries were constructed by 5' RACE. TCRdb lists the instrument as Illumina HiSeq 2500. TCRdb took the public reads, trimmed them with fastp at Q25, ran MiXCR for clone calling and kept in-frame beta chains. Every entry covers one CDR3 protein and lists the most common genes and DNA from its rows. For this sample the table gives approximately 210,000 distinct CDR3 sequences, of which around 13% were detected only once. The ten largest clonotypes hold approximately 17% of the sample. Sequencing was carried out using blood, either unsorted or a sorted T cell fraction (not recorded which). These receptors were taken from a male donor with ankylosing spondylitis or in good health (not recorded which).

The chain links TRBV27 to TRBJ2-7; D may match TRBD1 or TRBD2 (5 bases each). The CDR3 is made up of 13 amino acids. Germline lookup yields CDR1 MNHEY and CDR2 SMNVEV (reference sequence). With 7 bases removed from V and 5 bases from J, the gap between germline ends came to 15 bases. CDR3 bases: TGTGCCAGCACCCCAGATGGGGGTCACGAGCAGTACTTC. Translation: CASTPDGGHEQYF.

This clonotype was found a few times. The rearrangement links TRBV7-9 to TRBJ2-3, with TRBD1 as a possible D gene (8 bases). Germline V lookup: CDR1 SEHNR, CDR2 FQNEAQ (reference sequence). The CDR3 extends over 14 amino acids. V was cut by 6 bases and J by 4 bases, with 14 bases left in between. CDR3 nucleotides: TGTGCCAGCAGAACAGGGGGGGAGGCAGATACGCAGTATTTT. Protein: CASRTGGEADTQYF.

The V call is TRBV20-1, the J call TRBJ2-7; no clear D gene. Trimming pared 5 bases from V and 5 bases from J, leaving 10 bases between. The CDR3 consists of 11 residues. Germline CDR1 reads DFQATT; CDR2 reads SNEGSKA (reference sequence). Here the CDR3 reads CSARSVDEQYF. CDR3 bases: TGCAGTGCTCGGTCGGTGGACGAGCAGTACTTC.

In this sample, this clonotype turned up a few times. The chain recombines TRBV3-1 with TRBJ2-3, with D uncertain. Trimming stripped 0 bases from V and 5 bases from J, with 12 bases between. CDR3 length: 15 amino acids. Germline V gives CDR1 LGHDT, CDR2 YNNKEL (reference sequence). DNA for the CDR3: TGTGCCAGCAGCCAAGATCATCAGGCTGGAGATACGCAGTATTTT. Translation: CASSQDHQAGDTQYF.

At least ten counts were recorded for this clonotype. V and J are TRBV15 and TRBJ2-7; 13 bases match TRBD2. Germline CDR1 and CDR2: LNHNV and YYDKDF (reference sequence). This CDR3 has 17 amino acids. With V trimmed by 4 bases and J by 2 bases, 8 bases remained unmatched. The CDR3 region has the DNA TGTGCCACCAGCACGACGGGACTAGCGGGACTTGCCTACGAGCAGTACTTC. Its translation is CATSTTGLAGLAYEQYF. Based on the CDR3 plus reference TRBV15 and TRBJ2-7, the full variable domain is DAMVIQNPRYQVTQFGKPVTLSCSQTLNHNVMYWYQQKSSQAPKLLFHYYDKDFNNEADTPDNFQSRRPNTSFCFLDIRSPGLGDTAMYLCATSTTGLAGLAYEQYFGPGTRLTVT.

This clonotype was observed a few times. The CDR3 DNA follows: TGTGCCAGCAGCCTCGGGACTAGCGGACCTTACGAGCAGTACTTC. Its translation is CASSLGTSGPYEQYF. This chain joins TRBV5-6 and TRBJ2-7; 11 nucleotides align to TRBD2. There are 15 residues in the CDR3. From germline, CDR1 is SGHDT and CDR2 YYEEEE. V lost 4 bases and J lost 4; bases outside the gene matches: 7.

The sample holds many counts of this clonotype. J is TRBJ2-1 and V is TRBV7-9, with D maybe TRBD2 (6 bases). V dropped 1 base and J dropped 6 bases, with 13 bases sitting between them. The CDR3 loop spans 15 amino acids. CDR1 and CDR2 from the germline V gene are SEHNR and FQNEAQ (reference sequence). CDR3 loop: CASSLVGLVGNEQFF. DNA of the CDR3: TGTGCCAGCAGCTTAGTGGGACTGGTAGGCAATGAGCAGTTCTTC.

This clonotype occurred a few times. The V call is TRBV4-1, the J call TRBJ1-2; unclear D gene. Germline V gene sequence: CDR1 MGHRA, CDR2 YSYEKL. The CDR3 extends over 13 amino acids. V lost 7 bases and J lost 8, with 17 bases in between. The CDR3 reads CASNPKMSRGYTF. The CDR3 nucleotides read TGCGCCAGCAACCCTAAGATGAGCAGGGGCTACACCTTC.

This clonotype was detected ten times or more. This chain links TRBV24-1 with TRBJ2-1, with D perhaps matching TRBD1 or TRBD2 (6 bases each). Germline V lookup: CDR1 KGHDR, CDR2 SFDVKD. V dropped 2 bases and J dropped 7 bases, with 11 bases sitting between them. The CDR3 runs to 14 residues. The CDR3 nucleotides read TGTGCCACCAGTGATTCGGGGGCTTCAAATGAGCAGTTCTTC. This gives the protein CATSDSGASNEQFF.